This is a list of T cell receptor beta chains from one sample in a study of blood T cell repertoires in COVID-19. Generated by immunoSEQ multiplex PCR, the TCRdb table keeps only in-frame clones and is missing some. The table includes about 150,000 clones, about 85% detected once. The specimen was peripheral blood. All receptors derive from a human donor with acute or convalescent COVID-19. The donor label of this sample is uncertain. Each CDR3 is given with its conserved first and last residue. The D gene is left open where the match is weak. Size is stated for part of the rows, as once, few or many counts, or as a class when the clone is expanded.

- TRBJ1-5 few 16 TRBV28 CASRTQWGEFNQPQHF TGTGCCAGCAGAACGCAATGGGGGGAATTCAATCAGCCCCAGCATTTT
TRBD1 TRBJ2-7 - 14 TRBV6-5 CASRGTGVNYEQYF TGTGCCAGCAGGGGGACAGGGGTTAACTACGAGCAGTACTTC
TRBD1 TRBJ2-7 - 17 TRBV18 CASSPPGTGVSSYEQYF TGTGCCAGCTCACCACCTGGGACAGGGGTAAGCTCCTACGAGCAGTACTTC
TRBD2 TRBJ2-1 - 17 TRBV4-2 CASSQGGTSGRVNEQFF TGTGCCAGCAGCCAAGGGGGGACTAGCGGGAGGGTCAATGAGCAGTTCTTC
- TRBJ2-5 - 14 TRBV2 CASTRRTDTGGLYF TGTGCCAGCACGCGCCGGACAGACACAGGAGGCTTGTACTTC
- TRBJ1-5 - 15 TRBV5-1 CASSLEGANNQPQHF TGCGCCAGCAGCTTGGAAGGGGCAAACAATCAGCCCCAGCATTTT
TRBD1 TRBJ1-2 once 16 TRBV10-3 CAINLDRGTPNYGYTF TGTGCCATCAACCTGGACAGGGGAACTCCTAACTATGGCTACACCTTC
TRBD1 TRBJ1-3 once 15 TRBV6-5 CASSYSIQGLFPIYF TGTGCCAGCAGTTACTCGATACAGGGGTTGTTCCCCATATATTTT
- TRBJ2-5 - 13 TRBV11-2 CASSFRGIETQYF TGTGCCAGCAGTTTCCGGGGTATCGAGACCCAGTACTTC
TRBD1 TRBJ2-7 - 17 TRBV4-1 CASSQVVRLQGVHEQYF TGCGCCAGCAGCCAAGTAGTTCGTCTACAGGGGGTCCACGAGCAGTACTTC
TRBD1 TRBJ2-3 - 16 TRBV28 CASSPIGDRGTDTQYF TGTGCCAGCAGCCCCATAGGGGACAGGGGGACAGATACGCAGTATTTT
- TRBJ1-2 - 13 TRBV7-8 CASSLAGFYGYTF TGTGCCAGCAGCTTGGCGGGGTTTTATGGCTACACCTTC
- TRBJ1-2 few 11 TRBV11-2 CASSLRYGYTF TGTGCCAGCAGCTTACGGTATGGCTACACCTTC
- TRBJ1-3 - 16 TRBV4-2 CASSQAQQSSGNTIYF TGTGCCAGCAGCCAAGCTCAACAGAGCTCTGGAAACACCATATATTTT
TRBD1 TRBJ2-7 - 15 TRBV6-5 CASSKTGGAFHEQYF TGTGCCAGCAGTAAAACAGGGGGCGCATTCCACGAGCAGTACTTC
- TRBJ2-1 - 17 TRBV3-1/TRBV3-2 CASSQDLGLRGYNEQFF TGTGCCAGCAGCCAAGATCTGGGGCTCAGGGGCTACAATGAGCAGTTCTTC
- TRBJ1-5 - 15 TRBV3-1/TRBV3-2 CASSHAGTANQPQHF TGTGCCAGCAGCCACGCGGGGACTGCAAATCAGCCCCAGCATTTT
- TRBJ1-5 - 13 TRBV28 CASRIEGNQPQHF TGTGCCAGCAGGATCGAGGGCAATCAGCCCCAGCATTTT
TRBD1 TRBJ2-2 - 17 TRBV18 CASSPPSTGGTTGELFF TGTGCCAGCTCACCACCTTCTACAGGGGGGACAACCGGGGAGCTGTTTTTT
TRBD1 TRBJ1-2 - 15 TRBV13 CASSLVWGQNYGYTF TGTGCCAGCAGCTTAGTTTGGGGACAGAACTATGGCTACACCTTC
TRBD1 TRBJ2-3 once 19 TRBV24-1 CATSGFSPGTGRSADTQYF TGTGCCACCAGTGGGTTCTCGCCGGGGACAGGGCGGTCAGCAGATACGCAGTATTTT
TRBD1 TRBJ1-5 - 15 TRBV18 CASSPGTGKGQPQHF TGTGCCAGCTCACCGGGGACAGGGAAGGGTCAGCCCCAGCATTTT
- TRBJ2-5 once 14 TRBV18 CASSPGTGKETQYF TGTGCCAGCTCTCCAGGAACAGGGAAAGAGACCCAGTACTTC